The 30 T cell receptor beta chains presented below share a single source sample, sequenced in a study of blood T cell repertoires in COVID-19 (dated by TCRdb to the early 2020s). Libraries were constructed by the immunoSEQ multiplex PCR assay. The immuneACCESS repertoire file appears here via TCRdb, limited to in-frame rearrangements. These files lack a portion of the clones; in checked studies, under half of the deficit traces to unresolved V genes, and the cause of the others is not known. This sample gives approximately 300,000 clones in total; 75% to 95% of them show up just once. Together, the top ten hold about 6.8% of the sample. Sequenced: peripheral blood. All receptors come from a woman aged 25-40 years with COVID-19, enrolled during active disease.

The chain employs TRBV10-2 and TRBJ2-7; D might be TRBD2 (5 bases). CDR1 is WSHSY and CDR2 is SAAADI in the germline V gene. V was cut by 8 bases and J by 1 base, with 21 bases left in between. The CDR3 consists of 16 residues. DNA of the CDR3: TGCGCCAGCGGAAGTTTAGTGGGGAGAGCGTCCTACGAGCAGTACTTC. It translates to CASGSLVGRASYEQYF.

This clone was picked up one time. This chain uses TRBV5-1 with TRBJ1-5; TRBD1 aligns across 7 bases. Germline V gives CDR1 SGHRS, CDR2 YFSETQ. The V gene end was trimmed by 4 bases and the J gene end by 0 bases; junction bases not matched to a gene: 4. CDR3 size: 15 residues. CDR3 bases: TGCGCCAGCAGCCTTGGGACAGATAGCAATCAGCCCCAGCATTTT. It is translated as CASSLGTDSNQPQHF.

This clone was observed a handful of times. The chain uses TRBV30 and TRBJ1-1; weak D call: TRBD1 (6 bases). The CDR3 is 13 amino acids. Trimming took off 3 bases at V and 4 bases at J, with 12 bases between the two ends. CDR1 and CDR2 from the germline V gene are GTSNPN and SVGIG (reference sequence). CDR3 protein: CAWRDSPTTEAFF. In DNA form, the CDR3 reads TGTGCCTGGAGGGACAGTCCCACCACTGAAGCTTTCTTT.

The V gene is TRBV3-1 (or the pseudogene TRBV3-2), the J gene TRBJ2-1; the D gene is possibly TRBD2 (6 bases). CDR3 length: 12 amino acids. Trimming pared 3 bases from V and 9 bases from J, leaving 9 bases between. The germline gives CDR1 LGHDT, CDR2 YNNKEL (reference sequence). CDR3 nucleotide sequence: TGTGCCAGCAGCCACCGGGAGTCTGAGCAGTTCTTC. It codes for CASSHRESEQFF.

V and J are TRBV7-9 and TRBJ1-1; 10 nucleotides agree with TRBD1. Germline lookup yields CDR1 SEHNR and CDR2 FQNEAQ (reference sequence). J gave up 1 base and V 4 bases, and 3 bases lay outside the gene matches. The CDR3 is 15 amino acids. CDR3 nucleotides: TGTGCCAGCAGCTCTCGGACAGGGGGGAACACTGAAGCTTTCTTT. Residues: CASSSRTGGNTEAFF.

This clone was seen more than once but under ten times. The genes are TRBV7-9 and TRBJ2-1; D may be TRBD2 (6 bases). This CDR3 is built from 14 residues. Germline V gene lookup returns CDR1 SEHNR and CDR2 FQNEAQ (reference sequence). V was cut by 3 bases and J by 8 bases, with 14 bases left in between. CDR3: CASSFGGSRDEQFF. The CDR3 DNA sequence: TGTGCCAGCAGCTTTGGGGGGTCCCGGGATGAGCAGTTCTTC.

This chain links TRBV3-1 (or the pseudogene TRBV3-2) with TRBJ1-2; D is possibly TRBD1 (5 bases). Germline V CDR1 and CDR2: LGHDT, YNNKEL (reference sequence). The germline V and J ends were trimmed by 1 base and 5 bases, with 14 bases remaining between them. The CDR3 contains 15 residues. The CDR3 here is CASSQATTAPYGYTF. CDR3 coding DNA: TGTGCCAGCAGCCAAGCCACGACAGCGCCTTATGGCTACACCTTC.

This clone appeared a single time. The CDR3 sequence: CASSLDMQGSREQYF. The CDR3 nucleotides are TGTGCCAGCAGCTTAGACATGCAGGGGAGTCGGGAGCAGTACTTC. The V call is TRBV7-2, the J call TRBJ2-7, with D perhaps matching TRBD1 (6 bases). Germline loops: CDR1 SGHTA, CDR2 FQGNSA. This CDR3 contains 15 residues. The V end lost 1 base, the J end lost 7 bases, and 17 bases lay between the germline ends. Filled out from reference TRBV7-2 and TRBJ2-7, the complete variable domain reads GAGVSQSPSNKVTEKGKDVELRCDPISGHTALYWYRQSLGQGLEFLIYFQGNSAPDKSGLPSDRFSAERTGGSVSTLTIQRTQQEDSAVYLCASSLDMQGSREQYFGPGTRLTVT.

The rearrangement joins TRBV9 to TRBJ2-7, with D maybe TRBD2 (6 bases). The CDR3 is 15 residues long. The germline V gene encodes CDR1 SGDLS and CDR2 YYNGEE. The V gene lost 4 bases and the J gene lost 0 bases, with 14 bases spanning the gap. The CDR3 reads CASSRDSLSSYEQYF. CDR3 nucleotides: TGTGCCAGCAGCCGGGACTCGCTGAGCTCCTACGAGCAGTACTTC.

The chain links TRBV28 to TRBJ1-3; 8 bases match TRBD1. The CDR3 extends over 15 amino acids. The V segment lost 5 bases and the J segment 4 bases; nucleotides outside the gene matches: 7. Germline-derived CDR1 and CDR2 are MDHEN and SYDVKM. This chain's CDR3 is CASSPGQGQGNTIYF. For the CDR3, the DNA is TGTGCCAGCAGTCCCGGACAGGGACAAGGAAACACCATATATTTT.

The CDR3 DNA reads as TGCGCCAGCAGCCAAGTCGTCAGGGGTAGGACAGATACGCAGTATTTT. Encoded protein: CASSQVVRGRTDTQYF. V usage is TRBV4-1 and J usage is TRBJ2-3; D possibly corresponds to TRBD1 (6 bases). The CDR3 is 16 amino acids. CDR1 is MGHRA and CDR2 is YSYEKL in the germline V gene. The V and J ends lost 1 base and 3 bases respectively, with 14 bases between them.

This chain links TRBV7-9 with TRBJ1-1; tentative D call: TRBD1 (5 bases). Looked up from germline, CDR1 is SEHNR and CDR2 is FQNEAQ (reference sequence). V shed 6 bases and J shed 0 bases, with 8 bases lying between them. The CDR3 runs 13 residues. CDR3 nucleotides: TGTGCCAGCAGACTACAGGTGAACACTGAAGCTTTCTTT. It yields the protein CASRLQVNTEAFF.

This chain uses TRBV6-1 with TRBJ1-6; D is unclear. Trimming took off 3 bases at V and 3 bases at J, with 9 bases between the two ends. Germline lookup yields CDR1 MNHNS and CDR2 SASEGT. The CDR3 covers 15 residues. Here the CDR3 DNA reads TGTGCCAGCAGTGAGGCGGCTCTCTATAATTCACCCCTCCACTTT. Protein product: CASSEAALYNSPLHF.

V and J are TRBV28 and TRBJ1-6, with 7 bases that match TRBD1. This CDR3 region has 14 residues. The germline V gene has CDR1 MDHEN and CDR2 SYDVKM. Losses at the gene ends were 3 bases for V and 10 bases for J; bases not matched to a gene: 6. DNA for the CDR3: TGTGCCAGCAGTTTGGGACAGACGGCCTCACCCCTCCACTTT. Translated: CASSLGQTASPLHF.

This rearrangement joins TRBV18 to TRBJ2-2, with 14 bases aligning to TRBD2. Germline V gene lookup returns CDR1 KGHSH and CDR2 LQKENI. With 6 bases clipped from V and 5 bases from J, the junction kept 2 bases outside the gene matches. This CDR3 has 15 residues. CDR3 region: CASSGLAGETGELFF. The CDR3 nucleotides read TGTGCCAGCTCGGGACTAGCGGGAGAGACCGGGGAGCTGTTTTTT. Looking up the rest from reference TRBV18 and TRBJ2-2 gives the full variable domain: NAGVMQNPRHLVRRRGQEARLRCSPMKGHSHVYWYRQLPEEGLKFMVYLQKENIIDESGMPKERFSAEFPKEGPSILRIQQVVRGDSAAYFCASSGLAGETGELFFGEGSRLTVL.

The genes are TRBV18 and TRBJ2-5; 7 positions agree with TRBD2. The germline CDR1 and CDR2 sequences are KGHSH and LQKENI. Losses at the gene ends were 3 bases for V and 5 bases for J; bases not matched to a gene: 9. This CDR3 region has 15 residues. This CDR3 reads CASSPSGGSRETQYF. CDR3 DNA sequence: TGTGCCAGCTCACCGTCGGGCGGGAGCCGCGAGACCCAGTACTTC.

The V and J genes are TRBV7-2 and TRBJ2-7; 10 bases line up with TRBD1. After removal of 5 bases from V and 3 bases from J, the junction contained 7 bases not matched to a gene. CDR1 is SGHTA, CDR2 FQGNSA, per germline. The CDR3 extends over 15 amino acids. The CDR3 spells CASSPRDRGLYEQYF. The CDR3 DNA reads TGTGCCAGCAGCCCCCGGGACAGGGGACTCTACGAGCAGTACTTC.

The rearrangement uses TRBV2 and TRBJ2-2, with 9 nucleotides matching TRBD1. Per germline, CDR1 SNHLY and CDR2 FYNNEI. Losses at the gene ends were 2 bases for V and 5 bases for J; bases not matched to a gene: 3. The CDR3 length is 15 residues. CDR3 nucleotides: TGTGCCAGCAGTGAATGGACAGGGGTAACCGGGGAGCTGTTTTTT. Its translation is CASSEWTGVTGELFF.

This clone was recorded once. V is TRBV11-2 and J is TRBJ1-1; 7 bases align to TRBD1. The CDR3 is 16 amino acids. V trimming: 5 bases; J trimming: 0 bases; junction bases outside the gene matches: 9. The V gene's germline CDR1 is SGHAT and CDR2 FQNNGV. The chain's CDR3 is CASSKRQGPVNTEAFF. CDR3 nucleotides: TGTGCCAGCAGCAAGAGACAGGGCCCCGTGAACACTGAAGCTTTCTTT.

This chain links TRBV1 with TRBJ2-3; TRBD2 is the table's D call and was not checked against the DNA. TRBV1 is deemed a pseudogene. The CDR3 is made up of 14 amino acids. DNA for the CDR3: TGCACCAGGACAACTAGCGGAAGCACAGATACGCAGTATTTT. As protein: CTRTTSGSTDTQYF.

The chain has TRBV28 and TRBJ2-2; D perhaps matches TRBD1 (6 bases). There are 14 residues in the CDR3. The V and J ends lost 5 bases and 6 bases respectively, with 13 bases between them. CDR1 MDHEN and CDR2 SYDVKM come from the germline V gene. CDR3 DNA sequence: TGTGCCAGCAGTCTGATACAGGGCGCCGGGGAGCTGTTTTTT. It yields the protein CASSLIQGAGELFF.

The rearrangement links TRBV5-8 to TRBJ2-7; unclear D gene. Trimming pared 2 bases from V and 4 bases from J, leaving 10 bases between. This CDR3 comprises 13 residues. Germline V lookup: CDR1 SGHTS, CDR2 YDEGEE. In DNA, the CDR3 is TGTGCCAGCAGCTTCGGGTTAGGTTACGAGCAGTACTTC. Protein sequence: CASSFGLGYEQYF.

This chain joins TRBV24-1 and TRBJ2-1, with unresolved D. Germline V gene lookup returns CDR1 KGHDR and CDR2 SFDVKD. The germline V and J ends were trimmed by 0 bases and 2 bases, with 7 bases remaining between them. The CDR3 is made up of 15 amino acids. CDR3 in amino acids: CATSDLSTAYNEQFF. In DNA form, the CDR3 reads TGTGCCACCAGTGATTTGTCTACAGCCTACAATGAGCAGTTCTTC.

V is TRBV7-2 and J is TRBJ2-5, with 12 bases lining up with TRBD2. After removal of 4 bases from V and 5 bases from J, the junction contained 5 bases not matched to a gene. CDR1 is SGHTA and CDR2 is FQGNSA in the germline V gene. CDR3 length equals 15 residues. CDR3 sequence (DNA): TGTGCCAGCAGCTCGACTAGCGGGAGTTGGGAGACCCAGTACTTC. Protein sequence: CASSSTSGSWETQYF.

This clone has more than one count but fewer than ten. The V gene is TRBV10-1, the J gene TRBJ1-2, with D perhaps TRBD1 (5 bases). Trimming left V 0 bases short and J 4 bases short, with 9 bases between. The germline V gene has CDR1 WNHNN and CDR2 SYGVQD (reference sequence). The CDR3 spans 14 residues. As DNA, the CDR3 is TGCGCCAGCAGTGAGTCGTTTGGGGCCTATGGCTACACCTTC. Protein sequence: CASSESFGAYGYTF.

V usage is TRBV5-4 and J usage is TRBJ1-4, with 7 nucleotides matching TRBD1. Germline CDR1 is SGHNT and CDR2 is YYREEE (reference sequence). Trimming cost V 4 bases and J 0 bases; bases outside gene matches: 6. CDR3 length: 16 amino acids. CDR3 amino acids: CASSTRQGATNEKLFF. CDR3 coding DNA: TGTGCCAGCAGCACCCGACAGGGCGCAACTAATGAAAAACTGTTTTTT.

The chain carries TRBV24-1 and TRBJ2-7, with TRBD1 as a possible D gene (6 bases). Germline V lookup: CDR1 KGHDR, CDR2 SFDVKD. The V and J ends lost 4 bases and 5 bases respectively, with 14 bases between them. This CDR3 comprises 14 residues. CDR3 residues: CATSEATGQHEQYF. The CDR3 nucleotides read TGTGCCACCAGTGAAGCGACAGGTCAGCACGAGCAGTACTTC.

The chain is built from TRBV3-1 (or the pseudogene TRBV3-2) and TRBJ2-7; 8 positions match TRBD2. The CDR3 loop spans 14 amino acids. Germline loops: CDR1 LGHDT, CDR2 YNNKEL (reference sequence). V dropped 1 base and J dropped 4; count of bases not matched to a gene: 3. In nucleotides, the CDR3 is TGTGCCAGCAGCCAAGCACTAGCGGTTTACGAGCAGTACTTC. Its translation is CASSQALAVYEQYF.

V and J are TRBV28 and TRBJ2-7; 7 bases match TRBD2. Per germline, CDR1 MDHEN and CDR2 SYDVKM. V shed 8 bases, J shed 4 bases, and the junction held 5 bases outside the gene matches. This CDR3 contains 12 residues. The CDR3: CASSGEGYEQYF. DNA for the CDR3: TGTGCCAGCTCGGGGGAGGGATACGAGCAGTACTTC.

CDR3 amino acids: CASSPYGTGGVADTQYF. Written as DNA, the CDR3 is TGTGCCAGCAGCCCATACGGGACAGGGGGCGTAGCAGATACGCAGTATTTT. V gene TRBV3-1 (or the pseudogene TRBV3-2) combines with J gene TRBJ2-3, with TRBD1 identical over 12 bases. The CDR3 is made up of 17 amino acids. From germline, CDR1 is LGHDT and CDR2 YNNKEL (reference sequence). Trimming took 4 bases from V and 4 from J; bases not matched to a gene: 9.